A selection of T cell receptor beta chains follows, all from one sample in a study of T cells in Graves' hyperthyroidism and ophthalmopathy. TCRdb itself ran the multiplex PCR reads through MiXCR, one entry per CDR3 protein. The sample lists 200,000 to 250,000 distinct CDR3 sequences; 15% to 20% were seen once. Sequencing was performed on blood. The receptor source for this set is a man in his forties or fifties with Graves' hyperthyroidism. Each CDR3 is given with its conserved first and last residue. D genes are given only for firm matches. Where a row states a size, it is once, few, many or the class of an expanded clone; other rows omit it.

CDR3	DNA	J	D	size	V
CASSQDRRGHRYF	TGTGCCAGCAGCCAAGATAGGCGGGGCCATCGGTATTTT	TRBJ2-3	.	.	TRBV7-9
CASKEDWSDGYTF	TGTGCCAGCAAGGAAGATTGGTCGGATGGCTACACCTTC	TRBJ1-2	.	many	TRBV2
CASSLGVSGSTDTQYF	TGTGCCAGCAGCTTAGGGGTTAGCGGGTCCACAGATACGCAGTATTTT	TRBJ2-3	TRBD2	many	TRBV7-3
CASSMTGGQGEEYGYTF	TGTGCCAGTAGTATGACCGGGGGACAGGGGGAGGAGTATGGCTACACCTTC	TRBJ1-2	TRBD1	few	TRBV19
CASSWRLAGKDNEQFF	TGTGCCAGCAGCTGGAGACTAGCGGGGAAGGATAATGAGCAGTTCTTC	TRBJ2-1	TRBD2	.	TRBV7-8
CASSATGNYGYTF	TGTGCCAGCAGTGCAACAGGAAACTATGGCTACACCTTC	TRBJ1-2	.	many	TRBV12-3/TRBV12-4
CAWSRGAGNEQFF	TGTGCCTGGTCTAGGGGGGCTGGGAATGAGCAGTTCTTC	TRBJ2-1	.	many	TRBV30
CASSFRDSTYEQYF	TGTGCCAGCAGCTTTCGGGACAGTACCTACGAGCAGTACTTC	TRBJ2-7	TRBD1	many	TRBV11-3
CASSLFSTEQETQYF	TGTGCCAGCAGTTTATTCTCGACAGAACAAGAGACCCAGTACTTC	TRBJ2-5	.	many	TRBV27
CASSVGGGILYGYTF	TGTGCCAGCAGCGTAGGTGGGGGGATCCTCTATGGCTACACCTTC	TRBJ1-2	.	few	TRBV9
CATSDPTGRNGYTF	TGTGCCACCAGTGATCCTACAGGGAGGAATGGCTACACCTTC	TRBJ1-2	.	many	TRBV24-1
CASSRGQGYNQPQHF	TGTGCCAGCAGCCGTGGACAGGGGTACAATCAGCCCCAGCATTTT	TRBJ1-5	TRBD1	.	TRBV7-2
CSARGQTTRGNQPQHF	TGCAGTGCTAGAGGACAGACGACGAGGGGCAATCAGCCCCAGCATTTT	TRBJ1-5	.	many	TRBV20-1
CASSFKGGGYTF	TGTGCCAGCAGTTTTAAGGGAGGTGGCTACACCTTC	TRBJ1-2	.	many	TRBV12-3/TRBV12-4
CSARAEYQPQHF	TGCAGTGCTAGAGCGGAGTACCAGCCCCAGCATTTT	TRBJ1-5	.	many	TRBV20-1
CASRLWTSGRTDTQYF	TGTGCCAGCAGGCTTTGGACTAGCGGGAGGACAGATACGCAGTATTTT	TRBJ2-3	TRBD2	.	TRBV7-4
CASFAFPGTSENSSTDTQYF	TGCGCCAGCTTCGCATTCCCCGGGACTAGCGAAAATTCTAGCACAGATACGCAGTATTTT	TRBJ2-3	TRBD2	.	TRBV5-1
CASSLLTSPGQAEAFF	TGCGCCAGCAGCTTGTTAACATCGCCGGGACAGGCTGAAGCTTTCTTT	TRBJ1-1	TRBD1	.	TRBV5-1
CASRKGDTQGAWEQYF	TGTGCCAGCAGGAAGGGGGATACGCAGGGGGCGTGGGAGCAGTACTTC	TRBJ2-7	TRBD1	.	TRBV6-1
CASSQGASGQPYEQYF	TGCGCCAGCAGCCAAGGTGCTAGCGGGCAACCCTACGAGCAGTACTTC	TRBJ2-7	TRBD2	.	TRBV4-1
CASSPPQSKQYF	TGTGCCAGCTCACCCCCCCAGAGCAAGCAGTACTTC	TRBJ2-7	.	.	TRBV18
CASSQDWRGIRAKNIQYF	TGCGCCAGCAGCCAAGATTGGAGGGGCATTAGGGCCAAAAACATTCAGTACTTC	TRBJ2-4	.	many	TRBV4-1
CASSFGQGEETQYF	TGTGCCAGCAGCTTCGGACAGGGAGAAGAGACCCAGTACTTC	TRBJ2-5	TRBD1	many	TRBV7-9
CASSQVVAGTPYEQYF	TGCGCCAGCAGCCAAGTGGTAGCGGGCACCCCCTACGAGCAGTACTTC	TRBJ2-7	TRBD2	.	TRBV4-1
CASSPTRVSYNEQFF	TGTGCCAGCAGTCCAACTAGGGTCTCCTACAATGAGCAGTTCTTC	TRBJ2-1	.	many	TRBV27
CASSEIIGGGEQFF	TGTGCCAGCAGTGAAATCATTGGCGGGGGTGAGCAGTTCTTC	TRBJ2-1	TRBD2	many	TRBV6-1
CASSFQGQGTEAFF	TGTGCCAGCAGCTTTCAGGGGCAGGGAACTGAAGCTTTCTTT	TRBJ1-1	.	many	TRBV7-2
CSVFGKNTGELFF	TGCAGCGTTTTTGGAAAGAACACCGGGGAGCTGTTTTTT	TRBJ2-2	.	few	TRBV29-1
CASSLAGNTEAFF	TGTGCCAGCAGCTTAGCTGGGAACACTGAAGCTTTCTTT	TRBJ1-1	.	many	TRBV7-9
CAISDQGGNEAFF	TGTGCCATCAGCGACCAGGGGGGGAATGAAGCTTTCTTT	TRBJ1-1	TRBD1	.	TRBV10-3
CASRLVEQYF	TGTGCCAGCAGGTTGGTAGAGCAGTACTTC	TRBJ2-7	.	.	TRBV6-1
CASSRRLAGDLTDTQYF	TGTGCCAGCAGCCGTAGACTAGCGGGAGACCTCACAGATACGCAGTATTTT	TRBJ2-3	TRBD2	few	TRBV7-2
CASSFPRDRRYNEQFF	TGTGCCAGCAGCTTTCCACGAGACAGGCGATACAATGAGCAGTTCTTC	TRBJ2-1	.	many	TRBV11-1
CSARPREGGTNYGYTF	TGCAGTGCTAGACCGCGGGAGGGAGGGACGAACTATGGCTACACCTTC	TRBJ1-2	.	many	TRBV20-1
CATQDREGYEQYF	TGTGCCACCCAGGACAGGGAGGGCTACGAGCAGTACTTC	TRBJ2-7	.	.	TRBV10-3
CASSARGQGTETQYF	TGTGCCAGCAGCGCGCGGGGACAGGGAACGGAGACCCAGTACTTC	TRBJ2-5	TRBD1	few	TRBV13